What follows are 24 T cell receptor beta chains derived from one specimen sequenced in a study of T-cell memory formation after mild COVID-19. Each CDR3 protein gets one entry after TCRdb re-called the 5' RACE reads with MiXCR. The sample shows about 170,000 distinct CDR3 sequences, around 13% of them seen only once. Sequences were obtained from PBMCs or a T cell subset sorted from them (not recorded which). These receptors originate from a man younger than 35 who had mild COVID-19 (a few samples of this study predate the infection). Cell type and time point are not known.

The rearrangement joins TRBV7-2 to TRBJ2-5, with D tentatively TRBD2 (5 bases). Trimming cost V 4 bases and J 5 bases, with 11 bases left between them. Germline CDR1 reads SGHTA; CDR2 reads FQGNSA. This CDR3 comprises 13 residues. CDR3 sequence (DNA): TGTGCCAGCAGCTGGATGAGGGCGGAGACCCAGTACTTC. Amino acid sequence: CASSWMRAETQYF.

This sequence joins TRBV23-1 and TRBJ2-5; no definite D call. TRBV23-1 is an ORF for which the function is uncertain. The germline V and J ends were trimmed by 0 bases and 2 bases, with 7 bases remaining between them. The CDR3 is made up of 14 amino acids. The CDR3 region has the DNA TGCGCCAGCAGTCAATCGTGGGTGCAAGAGACCCAGTACTTC. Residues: CASSQSWVQETQYF.

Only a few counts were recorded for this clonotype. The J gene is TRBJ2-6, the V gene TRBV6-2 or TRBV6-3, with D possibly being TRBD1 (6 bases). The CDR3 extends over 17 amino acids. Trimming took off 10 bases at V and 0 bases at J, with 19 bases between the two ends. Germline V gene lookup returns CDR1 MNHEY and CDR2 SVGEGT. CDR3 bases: TGTGCCACCCGAGGTCACAGGGAACCCTCTGGGGCCAACGTCCTGACTTTC. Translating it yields CATRGHREPSGANVLTF.

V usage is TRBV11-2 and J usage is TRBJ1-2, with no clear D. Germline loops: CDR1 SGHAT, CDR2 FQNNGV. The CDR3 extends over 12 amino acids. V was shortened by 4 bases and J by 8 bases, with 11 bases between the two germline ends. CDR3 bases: TGTGCCAGCAGCTCCGGTCCGAGGGGCTACACCTTC. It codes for CASSSGPRGYTF.

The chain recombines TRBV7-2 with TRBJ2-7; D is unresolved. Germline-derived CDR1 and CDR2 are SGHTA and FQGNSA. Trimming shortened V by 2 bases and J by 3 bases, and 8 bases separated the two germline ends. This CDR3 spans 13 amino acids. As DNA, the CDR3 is TGTGCCAGCAGCTTAAGCCCAGACTACGAGCAGTACTTC. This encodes CASSLSPDYEQYF.

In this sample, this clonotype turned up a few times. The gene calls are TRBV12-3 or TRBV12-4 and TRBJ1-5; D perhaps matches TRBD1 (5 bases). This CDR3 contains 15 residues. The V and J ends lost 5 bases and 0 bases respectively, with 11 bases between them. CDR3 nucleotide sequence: TGTGCCAGCAGTGCAGGGTTTTATAGCAATCAGCCCCAGCATTTT. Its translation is CASSAGFYSNQPQHF.

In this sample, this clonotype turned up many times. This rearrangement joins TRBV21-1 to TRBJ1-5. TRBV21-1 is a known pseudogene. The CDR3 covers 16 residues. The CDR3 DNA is TGTGCCAGCAGCAATCAACAGAGAGAAGACAATCAGCCCCAGCATTTT. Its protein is CASSNQQREDNQPQHF.

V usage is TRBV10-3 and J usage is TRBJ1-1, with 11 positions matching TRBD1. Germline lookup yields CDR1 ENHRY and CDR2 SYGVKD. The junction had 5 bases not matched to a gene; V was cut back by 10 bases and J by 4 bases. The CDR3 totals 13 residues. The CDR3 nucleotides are TGTGCCACCGGACAGGGGGCGATCACTGAAGCTTTCTTT. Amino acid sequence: CATGQGAITEAFF.

The CDR3 loop reads CASSYRGLGTDTQYF. DNA of the CDR3: TGTGCCAGCAGTTACAGGGGGCTTGGCACAGATACGCAGTATTTT. J is TRBJ2-3 and V is TRBV6-6, with 7 bases that match TRBD1. The CDR3 has 15 amino acids. The V and J ends lost 2 bases and 1 base, in that order; junction bases with no gene match: 3. CDR1 is MNHNY, CDR2 SVGAGI, per germline (reference sequence).

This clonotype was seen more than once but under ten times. CDR3 sequence (DNA): TGTGCCAGCAGCTTATTCGGGGATACGCAGTATTTT. This sequence encodes CASSLFGDTQYF. This chain connects TRBV7-9 to TRBJ2-3; no reliable D call. This CDR3 comprises 12 residues. V was clipped by 2 bases and J by 6 bases, with 6 bases between them. Germline assignment: CDR1 SEHNR and CDR2 FQNEAQ (reference sequence).

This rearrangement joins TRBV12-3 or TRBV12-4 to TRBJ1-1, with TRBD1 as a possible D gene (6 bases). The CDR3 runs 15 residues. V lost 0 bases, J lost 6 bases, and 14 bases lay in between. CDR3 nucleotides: TGTGCCAGCAGTTTAGCGCCGGGGGGCCGTGCTGAAGCTTTCTTT. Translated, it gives CASSLAPGGRAEAFF.

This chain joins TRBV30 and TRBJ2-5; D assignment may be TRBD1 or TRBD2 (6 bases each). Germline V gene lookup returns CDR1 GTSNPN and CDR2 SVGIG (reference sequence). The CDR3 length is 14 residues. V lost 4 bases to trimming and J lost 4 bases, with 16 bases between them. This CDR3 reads CAWTSPGAGETQYF. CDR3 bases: TGTGCCTGGACTTCCCCGGGGGCAGGAGAGACCCAGTACTTC. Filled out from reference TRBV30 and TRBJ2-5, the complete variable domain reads SQTIHQWPATLVQPVGSPLSLECTVEGTSNPNLYWYRQAAGRGLQLLFYSVGIGQISSEVPQNLSASRPQDRQFILSSKKLLLSDSGFYLCAWTSPGAGETQYFGPGTRLLVL.

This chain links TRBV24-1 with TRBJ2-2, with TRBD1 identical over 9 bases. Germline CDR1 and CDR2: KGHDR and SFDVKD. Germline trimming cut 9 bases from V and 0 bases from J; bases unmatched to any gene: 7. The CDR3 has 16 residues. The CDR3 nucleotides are TGTGCCACCGCCGGGACAGGGTCCGCGAACACCGGGGAGCTGTTTTTT. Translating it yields CATAGTGSANTGELFF.

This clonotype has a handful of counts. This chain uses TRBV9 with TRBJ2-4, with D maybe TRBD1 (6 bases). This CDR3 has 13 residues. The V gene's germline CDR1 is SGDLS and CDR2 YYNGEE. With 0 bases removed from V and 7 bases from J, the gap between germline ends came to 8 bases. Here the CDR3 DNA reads TGTGCCAGCAGCGTAGGTAGGGGGAACATTCAGTACTTC. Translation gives CASSVGRGNIQYF.

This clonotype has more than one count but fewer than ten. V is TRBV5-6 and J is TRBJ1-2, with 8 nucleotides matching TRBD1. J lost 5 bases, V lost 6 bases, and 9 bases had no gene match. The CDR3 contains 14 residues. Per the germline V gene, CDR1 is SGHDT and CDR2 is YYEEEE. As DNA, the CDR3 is TGTGCCAGCAAGAGGGGACAGGTGGTTTATGGCTACACCTTC. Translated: CASKRGQVVYGYTF.

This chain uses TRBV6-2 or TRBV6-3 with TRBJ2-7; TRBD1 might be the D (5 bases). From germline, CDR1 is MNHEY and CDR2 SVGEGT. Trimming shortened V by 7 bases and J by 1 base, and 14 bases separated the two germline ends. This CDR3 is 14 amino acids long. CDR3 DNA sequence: TGTGCCAGCACCCAAGCCCCAGGGTCCTACGAGCAGTACGTC. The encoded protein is CASTQAPGSYEQYV.

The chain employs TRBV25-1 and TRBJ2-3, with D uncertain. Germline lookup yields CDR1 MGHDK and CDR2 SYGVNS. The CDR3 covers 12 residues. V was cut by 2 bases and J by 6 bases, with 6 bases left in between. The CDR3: CASSEEQDTQYF. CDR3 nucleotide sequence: TGTGCCAGCAGTGAAGAACAGGATACGCAGTATTTT.

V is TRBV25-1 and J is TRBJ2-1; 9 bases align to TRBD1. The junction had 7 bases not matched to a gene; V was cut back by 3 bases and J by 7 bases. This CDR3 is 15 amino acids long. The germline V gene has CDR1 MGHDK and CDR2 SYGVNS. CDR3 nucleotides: TGTGCCAGCAGTGAGGCTCGGACAGGGGATAATGAGCAGTTCTTC. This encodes CASSEARTGDNEQFF.

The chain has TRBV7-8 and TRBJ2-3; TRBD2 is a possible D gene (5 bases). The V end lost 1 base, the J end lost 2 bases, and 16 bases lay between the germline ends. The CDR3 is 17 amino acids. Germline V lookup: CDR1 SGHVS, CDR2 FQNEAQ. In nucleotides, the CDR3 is TGTGCCAGCAGCTTAGTCTCCGGGATCCTCATCACAGATACGCAGTATTTT. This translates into CASSLVSGILITDTQYF.

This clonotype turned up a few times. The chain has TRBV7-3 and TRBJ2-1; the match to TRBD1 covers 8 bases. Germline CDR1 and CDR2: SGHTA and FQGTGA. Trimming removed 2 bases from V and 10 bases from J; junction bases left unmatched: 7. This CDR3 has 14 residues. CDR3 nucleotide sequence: TGTGCCAGCAGCTTAGAGCAGGGGGCTAGGGAGCAGTTCTTC. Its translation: CASSLEQGAREQFF. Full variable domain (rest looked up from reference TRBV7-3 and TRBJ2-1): GAGVSQTPSNKVTEKGKYVELRCDPISGHTALYWYRQSLGQGPEFLIYFQGTGAADDSGLPNDRFFAVRPEGSVSTLKIQRTERGDSAVYLCASSLEQGAREQFFGPGTRLTVL.

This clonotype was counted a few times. In DNA, the CDR3 is TGTGCCAGCAGCGGAAATACCGGGACAGTTTACAATGAGCAGTTCTTC. It yields the protein CASSGNTGTVYNEQFF. The chain is built from TRBV9 and TRBJ2-1; 7 positions agree with TRBD1. The V gene's germline CDR1 is SGDLS and CDR2 YYNGEE. The V and J ends lost 3 bases and 4 bases, in that order; junction bases with no gene match: 10. The CDR3 runs 16 residues.

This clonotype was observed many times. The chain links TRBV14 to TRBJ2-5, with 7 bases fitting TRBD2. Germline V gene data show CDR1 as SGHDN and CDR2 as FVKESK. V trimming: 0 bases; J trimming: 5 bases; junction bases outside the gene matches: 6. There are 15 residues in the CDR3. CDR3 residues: CASSQELAGVETQYF. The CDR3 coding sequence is TGTGCCAGCAGCCAAGAACTGGCGGGGGTGGAGACCCAGTACTTC.

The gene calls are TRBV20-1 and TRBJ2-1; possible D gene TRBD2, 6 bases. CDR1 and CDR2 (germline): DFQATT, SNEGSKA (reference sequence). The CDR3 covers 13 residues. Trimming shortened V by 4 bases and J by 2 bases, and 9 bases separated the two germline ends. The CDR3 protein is CSAKGRTYNEQFF. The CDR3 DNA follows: TGCAGTGCTAAGGGGAGGACCTACAATGAGCAGTTCTTC.

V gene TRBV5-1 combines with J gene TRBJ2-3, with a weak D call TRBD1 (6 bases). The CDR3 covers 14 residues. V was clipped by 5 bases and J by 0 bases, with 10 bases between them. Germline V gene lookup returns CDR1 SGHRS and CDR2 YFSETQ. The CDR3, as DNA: TGCGCCAGCAGACCAGGGGCCAGCACAGATACGCAGTATTTT. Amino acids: CASRPGASTDTQYF. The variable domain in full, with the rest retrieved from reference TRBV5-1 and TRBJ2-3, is KAGVTQTPRYLIKTRGQQVTLSCSPISGHRSVSWYQQTPGQGLQFLFEYFSETQRNKGNFPGRFSGRQFSNSRSEMNVSTLELGDSALYLCASRPGASTDTQYFGPGTRLTVL.